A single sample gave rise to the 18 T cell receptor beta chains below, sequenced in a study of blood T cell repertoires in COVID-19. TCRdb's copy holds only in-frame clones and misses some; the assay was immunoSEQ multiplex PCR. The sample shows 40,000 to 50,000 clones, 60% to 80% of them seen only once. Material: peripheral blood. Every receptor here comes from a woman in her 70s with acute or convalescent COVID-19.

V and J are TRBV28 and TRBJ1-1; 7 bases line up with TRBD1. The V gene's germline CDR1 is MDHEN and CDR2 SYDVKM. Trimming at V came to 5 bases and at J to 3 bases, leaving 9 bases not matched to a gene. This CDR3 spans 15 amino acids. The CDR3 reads CASSIQQGTDTEAFF. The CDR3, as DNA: TGTGCCAGCAGTATACAACAGGGGACTGACACTGAAGCTTTCTTT. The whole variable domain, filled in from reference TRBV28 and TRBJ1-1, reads DVKVTQSSRYLVKRTGEKVFLECVQDMDHENMFWYRQDPGLGLRLIYFSYDVKMKEKGDIPEGYSVSREKKERFSLILESASTNQTSMYLCASSIQQGTDTEAFFGQGTRLTVV.

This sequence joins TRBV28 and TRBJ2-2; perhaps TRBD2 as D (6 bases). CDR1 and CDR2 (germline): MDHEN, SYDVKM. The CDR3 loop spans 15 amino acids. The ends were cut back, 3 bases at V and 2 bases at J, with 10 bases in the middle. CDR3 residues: CASSFSAGNTGELFF. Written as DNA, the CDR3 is TGTGCCAGCAGTTTCTCAGCGGGCAACACCGGGGAGCTGTTTTTT.

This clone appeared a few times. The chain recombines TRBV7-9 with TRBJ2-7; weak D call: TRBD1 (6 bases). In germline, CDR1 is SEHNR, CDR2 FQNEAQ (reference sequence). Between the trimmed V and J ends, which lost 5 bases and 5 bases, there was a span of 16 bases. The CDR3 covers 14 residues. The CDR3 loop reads CASSAAQGNHEQYF. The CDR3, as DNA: TGTGCCAGCAGCGCCGCACAGGGTAACCACGAGCAGTACTTC.

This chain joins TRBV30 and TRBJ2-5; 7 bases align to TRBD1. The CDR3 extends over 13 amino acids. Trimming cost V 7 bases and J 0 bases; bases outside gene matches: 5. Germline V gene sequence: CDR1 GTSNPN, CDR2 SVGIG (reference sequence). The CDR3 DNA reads TGTGCCTTAGACAGGGACCACCAAGAGACCCAGTACTTC. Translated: CALDRDHQETQYF.

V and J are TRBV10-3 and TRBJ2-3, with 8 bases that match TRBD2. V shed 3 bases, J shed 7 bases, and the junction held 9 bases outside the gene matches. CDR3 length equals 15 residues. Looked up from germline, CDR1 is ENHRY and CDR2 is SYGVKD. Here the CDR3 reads CAISELGTGGNTQYF. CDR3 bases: TGTGCCATCAGTGAACTAGGGACGGGAGGGAATACGCAGTATTTT.

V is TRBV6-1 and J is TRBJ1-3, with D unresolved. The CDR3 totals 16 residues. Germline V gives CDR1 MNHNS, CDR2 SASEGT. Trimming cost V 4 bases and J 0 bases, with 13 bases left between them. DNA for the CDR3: TGTGCCAGCAGTGCCCGTGGAGGAGTCTCTGGAAACACCATATATTTT. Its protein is CASSARGGVSGNTIYF.

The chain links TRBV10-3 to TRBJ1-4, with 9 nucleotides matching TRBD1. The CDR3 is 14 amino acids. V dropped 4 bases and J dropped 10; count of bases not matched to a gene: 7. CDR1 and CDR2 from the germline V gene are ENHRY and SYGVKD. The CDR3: CAISATATGGKLFF. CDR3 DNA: TGTGCCATCAGTGCTACAGCGACAGGGGGAAAACTGTTTTTT.

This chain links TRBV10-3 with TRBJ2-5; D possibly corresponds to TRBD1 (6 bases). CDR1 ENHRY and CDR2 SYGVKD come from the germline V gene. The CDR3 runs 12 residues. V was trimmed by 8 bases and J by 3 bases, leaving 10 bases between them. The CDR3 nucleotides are TGTGCCATCCGGACAGCAGAAGAGACCCAGTACTTC. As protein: CAIRTAEETQYF.

The CDR3 DNA sequence: TGTGCCAGCAGCGGACGGGACAACTACGAGCAGTACTTC. This gives the protein CASSGRDNYEQYF. The chain uses TRBV9 and TRBJ2-7; a possible D gene is TRBD1 (6 bases). V lost 3 bases and J lost 3, with 10 bases in between. This CDR3 is built from 13 residues. Per germline, CDR1 SGDLS and CDR2 YYNGEE.

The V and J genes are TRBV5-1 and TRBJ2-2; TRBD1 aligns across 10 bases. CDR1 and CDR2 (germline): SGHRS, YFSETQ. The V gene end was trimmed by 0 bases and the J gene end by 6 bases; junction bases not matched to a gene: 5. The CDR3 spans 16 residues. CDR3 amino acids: CASSLEGQGFAGELFF. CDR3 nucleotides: TGCGCCAGCAGCTTGGAGGGACAGGGGTTCGCCGGGGAGCTGTTTTTT.

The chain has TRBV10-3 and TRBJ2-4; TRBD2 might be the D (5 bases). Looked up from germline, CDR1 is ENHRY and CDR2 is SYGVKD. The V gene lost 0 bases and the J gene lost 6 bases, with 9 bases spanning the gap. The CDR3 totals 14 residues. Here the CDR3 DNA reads TGTGCCATCAGTGAGTCGTTAGGGAGAAACATTCAGTACTTC. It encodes CAISESLGRNIQYF.

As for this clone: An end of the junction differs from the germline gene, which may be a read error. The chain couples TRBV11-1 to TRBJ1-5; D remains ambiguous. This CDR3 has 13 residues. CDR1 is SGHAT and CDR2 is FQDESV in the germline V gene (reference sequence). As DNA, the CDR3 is TGTGCCAGCAGCTTGAATAGCTATCAGCCCCAGCATTTT. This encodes CASSLNSYQPQHF.

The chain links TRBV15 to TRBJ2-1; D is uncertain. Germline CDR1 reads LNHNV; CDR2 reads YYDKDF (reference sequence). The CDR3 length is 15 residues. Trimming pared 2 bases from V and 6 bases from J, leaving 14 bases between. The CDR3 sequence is CATSRHIVPPNEQFF. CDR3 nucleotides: TGTGCCACCAGCAGACATATAGTCCCCCCCAATGAGCAGTTCTTC.

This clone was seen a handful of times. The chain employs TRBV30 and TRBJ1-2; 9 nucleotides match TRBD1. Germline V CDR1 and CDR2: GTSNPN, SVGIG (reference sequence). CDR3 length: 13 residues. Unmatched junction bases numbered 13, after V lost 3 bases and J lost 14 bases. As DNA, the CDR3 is TGTGCCTGGAGCGCATCGGGGACAGGGCCATCTACCTTC. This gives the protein CAWSASGTGPSTF.

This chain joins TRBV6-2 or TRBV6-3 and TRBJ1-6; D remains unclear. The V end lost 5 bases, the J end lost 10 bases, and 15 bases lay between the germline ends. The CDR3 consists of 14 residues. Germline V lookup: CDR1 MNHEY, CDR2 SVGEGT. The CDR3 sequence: CASSPRWGGSPLHF. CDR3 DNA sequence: TGTGCCAGCAGTCCCCGTTGGGGAGGCTCACCCCTCCACTTT.

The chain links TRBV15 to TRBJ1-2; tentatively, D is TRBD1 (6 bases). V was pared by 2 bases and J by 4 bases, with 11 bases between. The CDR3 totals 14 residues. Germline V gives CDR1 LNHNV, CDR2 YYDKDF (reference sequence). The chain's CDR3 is CATSRSGQTYGYTF. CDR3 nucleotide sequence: TGTGCCACCAGCAGATCTGGACAGACCTATGGCTACACCTTC.

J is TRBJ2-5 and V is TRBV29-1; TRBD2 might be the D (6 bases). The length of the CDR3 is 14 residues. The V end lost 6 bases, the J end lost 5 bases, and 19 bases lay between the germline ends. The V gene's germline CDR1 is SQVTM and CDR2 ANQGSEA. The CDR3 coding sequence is TGCAGCGTCCTTCTAGCGCCAGGAGGGGAGACCCAGTACTTC. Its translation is CSVLLAPGGETQYF.

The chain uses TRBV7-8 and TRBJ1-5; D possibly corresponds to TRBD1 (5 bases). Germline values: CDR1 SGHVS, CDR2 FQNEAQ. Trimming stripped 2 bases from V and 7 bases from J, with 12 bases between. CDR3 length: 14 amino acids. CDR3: CASSLPGGMQPQHF. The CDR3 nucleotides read TGTGCCAGCAGCTTACCGGGGGGTATGCAGCCCCAGCATTTT.